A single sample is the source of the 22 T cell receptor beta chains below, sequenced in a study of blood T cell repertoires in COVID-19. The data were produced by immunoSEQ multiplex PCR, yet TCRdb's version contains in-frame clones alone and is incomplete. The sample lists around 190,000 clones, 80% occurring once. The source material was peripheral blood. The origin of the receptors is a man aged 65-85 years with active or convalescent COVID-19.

Here the CDR3 reads CASSPRKQGARGGELFF. CDR3 DNA: TGTGCCAGCAGCCCTCGTAAGCAGGGGGCGCGAGGCGGGGAGCTGTTTTTT. The chain is built from TRBV4-2 and TRBJ2-2, with 8 bases lining up with TRBD1. This CDR3 contains 17 residues. After removal of 4 bases from V and 7 bases from J, the junction contained 14 bases not matched to a gene. Germline V gives CDR1 LGHNA, CDR2 YNFKEQ.

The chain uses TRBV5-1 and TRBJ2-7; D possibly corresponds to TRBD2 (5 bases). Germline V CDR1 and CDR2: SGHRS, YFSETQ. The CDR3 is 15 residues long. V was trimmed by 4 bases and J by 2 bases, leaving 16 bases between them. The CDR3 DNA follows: TGCGCCAGCAGCCCTCGGTCTAGCACCACCTACGAGCAGTACTTC. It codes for CASSPRSSTTYEQYF.

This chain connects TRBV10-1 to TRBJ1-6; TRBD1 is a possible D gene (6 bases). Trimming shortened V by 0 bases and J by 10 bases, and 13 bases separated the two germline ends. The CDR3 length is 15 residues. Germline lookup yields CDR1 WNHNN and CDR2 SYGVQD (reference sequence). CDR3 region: CASSESRGIGSPLHF. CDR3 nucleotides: TGCGCCAGCAGTGAGTCGAGGGGGATCGGGTCACCCCTCCACTTT.

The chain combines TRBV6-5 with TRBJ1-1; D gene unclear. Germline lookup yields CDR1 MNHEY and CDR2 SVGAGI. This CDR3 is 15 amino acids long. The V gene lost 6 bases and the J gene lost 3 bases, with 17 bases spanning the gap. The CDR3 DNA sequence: TGTGCCAGCAGCCAGGTAGTGGGTTTGGACACTGAAGCTTTCTTT. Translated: CASSQVVGLDTEAFF.

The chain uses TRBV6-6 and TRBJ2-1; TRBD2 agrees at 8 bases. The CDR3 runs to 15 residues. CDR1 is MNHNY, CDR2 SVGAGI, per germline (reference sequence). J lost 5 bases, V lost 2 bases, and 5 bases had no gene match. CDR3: CASSYGAGGDNEQFF. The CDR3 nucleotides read TGTGCCAGCAGTTACGGGGCGGGGGGCGACAATGAGCAGTTCTTC.

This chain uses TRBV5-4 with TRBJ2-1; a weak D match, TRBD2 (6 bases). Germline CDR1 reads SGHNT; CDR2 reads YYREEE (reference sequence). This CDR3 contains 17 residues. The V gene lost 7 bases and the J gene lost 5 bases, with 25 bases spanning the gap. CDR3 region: CASRRGFDLLANNEQFF. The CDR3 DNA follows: TGTGCCAGCCGGAGGGGCTTTGACCTATTGGCTAACAATGAGCAGTTCTTC.

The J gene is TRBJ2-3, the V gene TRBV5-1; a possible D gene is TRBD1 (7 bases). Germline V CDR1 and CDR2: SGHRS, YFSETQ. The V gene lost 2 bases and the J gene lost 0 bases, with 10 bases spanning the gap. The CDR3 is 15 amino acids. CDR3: CASSFGGQSTDTQYF. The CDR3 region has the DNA TGCGCCAGCAGCTTCGGGGGACAGAGCACAGATACGCAGTATTTT.

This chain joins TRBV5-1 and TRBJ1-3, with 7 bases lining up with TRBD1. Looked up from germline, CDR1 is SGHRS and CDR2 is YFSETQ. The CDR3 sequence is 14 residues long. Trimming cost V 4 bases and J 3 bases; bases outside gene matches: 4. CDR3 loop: CASSLGGDGNTIYF. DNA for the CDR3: TGCGCCAGCAGCCTAGGGGGCGATGGAAACACCATATATTTT.

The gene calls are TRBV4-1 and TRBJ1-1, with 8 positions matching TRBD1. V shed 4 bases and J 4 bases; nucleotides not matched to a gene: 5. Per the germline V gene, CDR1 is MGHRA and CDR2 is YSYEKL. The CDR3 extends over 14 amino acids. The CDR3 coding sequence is TGCGCCAGCAGCCTCAGGGGGCGCGGCACTGAAGCTTTCTTT. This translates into CASSLRGRGTEAFF.

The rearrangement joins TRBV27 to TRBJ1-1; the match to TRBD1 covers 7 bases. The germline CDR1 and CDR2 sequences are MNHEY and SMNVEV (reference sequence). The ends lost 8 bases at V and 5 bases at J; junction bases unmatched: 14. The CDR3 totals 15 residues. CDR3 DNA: TGTGCCAGCGGGGATCCAGAGGGGGCGCGAACTGAAGCTTTCTTT. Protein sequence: CASGDPEGARTEAFF.

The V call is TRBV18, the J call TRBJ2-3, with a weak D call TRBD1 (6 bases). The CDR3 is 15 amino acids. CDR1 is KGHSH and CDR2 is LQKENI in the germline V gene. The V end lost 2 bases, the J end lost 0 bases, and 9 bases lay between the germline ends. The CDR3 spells CASSPRQDSTDTQYF. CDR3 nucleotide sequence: TGTGCCAGCTCACCAAGACAGGACAGCACAGATACGCAGTATTTT.

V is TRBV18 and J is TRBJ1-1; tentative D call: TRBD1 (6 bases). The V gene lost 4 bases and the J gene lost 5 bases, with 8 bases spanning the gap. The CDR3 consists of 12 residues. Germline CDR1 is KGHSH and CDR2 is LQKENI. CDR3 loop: CASSQQGTEAFF. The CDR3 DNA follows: TGTGCCAGCTCACAACAGGGAACTGAAGCTTTCTTT. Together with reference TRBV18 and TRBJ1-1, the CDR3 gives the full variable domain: NAGVMQNPRHLVRRRGQEARLRCSPMKGHSHVYWYRQLPEEGLKFMVYLQKENIIDESGMPKERFSAEFPKEGPSILRIQQVVRGDSAAYFCASSQQGTEAFFGQGTRLTVV.

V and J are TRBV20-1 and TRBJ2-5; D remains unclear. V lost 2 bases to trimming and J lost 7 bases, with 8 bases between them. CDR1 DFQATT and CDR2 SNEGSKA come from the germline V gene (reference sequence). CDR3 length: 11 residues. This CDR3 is CSARPSGTQYF. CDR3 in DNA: TGCAGTGCTAGACCCTCGGGGACCCAGTACTTC.

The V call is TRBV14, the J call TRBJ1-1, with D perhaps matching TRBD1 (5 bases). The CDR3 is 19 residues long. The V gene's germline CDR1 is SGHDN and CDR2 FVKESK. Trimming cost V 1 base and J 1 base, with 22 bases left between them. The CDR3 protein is CASSQGRRQSRVGNTEAFF. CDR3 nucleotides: TGTGCCAGCAGCCAAGGTCGTCGACAGTCGAGAGTTGGGAACACTGAAGCTTTCTTT.

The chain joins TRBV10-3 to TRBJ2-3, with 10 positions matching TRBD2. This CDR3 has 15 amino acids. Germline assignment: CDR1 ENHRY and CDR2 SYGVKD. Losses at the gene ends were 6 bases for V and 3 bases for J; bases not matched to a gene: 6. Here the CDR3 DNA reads TGTGCCATCAGCCTTCTAGCGGGAGTTACAGATACGCAGTATTTT. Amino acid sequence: CAISLLAGVTDTQYF.

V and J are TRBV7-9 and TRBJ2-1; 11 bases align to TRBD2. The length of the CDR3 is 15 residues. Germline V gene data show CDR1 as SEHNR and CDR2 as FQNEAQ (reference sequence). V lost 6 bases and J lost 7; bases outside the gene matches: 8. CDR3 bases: TGTGCCAGCAGAACGGTAGCGGGAGGGTATAATGAGCAGTTCTTC. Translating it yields CASRTVAGGYNEQFF. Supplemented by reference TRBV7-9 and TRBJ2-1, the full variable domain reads DTGVSQNPRHKITKRGQNVTFRCDPISEHNRLYWYRQTLGQGPEFLTYFQNEAQLEKSRLLSDRFSAERPKGSFSTLEIQRTEQGDSAMYLCASRTVAGGYNEQFFGPGTRLTVL.

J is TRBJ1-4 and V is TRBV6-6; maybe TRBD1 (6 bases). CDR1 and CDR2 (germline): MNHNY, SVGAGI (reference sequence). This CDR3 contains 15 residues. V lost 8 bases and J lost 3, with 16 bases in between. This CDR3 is CASSRGGAANEKLFF. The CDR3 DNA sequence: TGTGCCAGCTCCAGAGGGGGGGCTGCTAATGAAAAACTGTTTTTT.

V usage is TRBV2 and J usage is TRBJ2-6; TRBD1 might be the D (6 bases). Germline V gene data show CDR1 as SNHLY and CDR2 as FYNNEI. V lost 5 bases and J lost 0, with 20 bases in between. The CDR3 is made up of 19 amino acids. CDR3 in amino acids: CASSFTGTYGYSGANVLTF. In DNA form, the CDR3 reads TGTGCCAGCAGTTTTACAGGGACATATGGATACTCTGGGGCCAACGTCCTGACTTTC.

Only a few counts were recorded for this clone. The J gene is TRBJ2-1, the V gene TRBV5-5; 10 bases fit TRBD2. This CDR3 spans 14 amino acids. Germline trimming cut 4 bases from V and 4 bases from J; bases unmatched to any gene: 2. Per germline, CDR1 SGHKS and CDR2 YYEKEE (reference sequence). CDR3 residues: CASSRTSGYNEQFF. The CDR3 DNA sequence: TGTGCCAGCAGCCGGACTAGCGGTTACAATGAGCAGTTCTTC.

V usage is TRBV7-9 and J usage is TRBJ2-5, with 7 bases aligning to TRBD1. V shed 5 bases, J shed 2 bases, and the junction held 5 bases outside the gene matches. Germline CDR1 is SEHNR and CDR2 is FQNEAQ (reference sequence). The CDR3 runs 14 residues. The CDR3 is CASSQGQLQETQYF. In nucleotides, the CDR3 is TGTGCCAGCAGCCAGGGACAGCTACAAGAGACCCAGTACTTC.

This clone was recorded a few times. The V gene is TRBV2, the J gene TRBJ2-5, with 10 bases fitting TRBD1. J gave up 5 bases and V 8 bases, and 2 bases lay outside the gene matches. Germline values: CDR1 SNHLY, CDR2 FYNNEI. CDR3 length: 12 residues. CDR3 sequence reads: CASRDRGETQYF. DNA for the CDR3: TGTGCCAGCCGGGACAGGGGTGAGACCCAGTACTTC.

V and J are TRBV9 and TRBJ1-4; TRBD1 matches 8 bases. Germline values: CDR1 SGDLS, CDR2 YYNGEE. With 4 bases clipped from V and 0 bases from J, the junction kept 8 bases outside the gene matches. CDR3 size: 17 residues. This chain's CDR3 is CASSLGQGGSTNEKLFF. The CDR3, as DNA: TGTGCCAGCAGCCTCGGACAGGGAGGTTCAACTAATGAAAAACTGTTTTTT.